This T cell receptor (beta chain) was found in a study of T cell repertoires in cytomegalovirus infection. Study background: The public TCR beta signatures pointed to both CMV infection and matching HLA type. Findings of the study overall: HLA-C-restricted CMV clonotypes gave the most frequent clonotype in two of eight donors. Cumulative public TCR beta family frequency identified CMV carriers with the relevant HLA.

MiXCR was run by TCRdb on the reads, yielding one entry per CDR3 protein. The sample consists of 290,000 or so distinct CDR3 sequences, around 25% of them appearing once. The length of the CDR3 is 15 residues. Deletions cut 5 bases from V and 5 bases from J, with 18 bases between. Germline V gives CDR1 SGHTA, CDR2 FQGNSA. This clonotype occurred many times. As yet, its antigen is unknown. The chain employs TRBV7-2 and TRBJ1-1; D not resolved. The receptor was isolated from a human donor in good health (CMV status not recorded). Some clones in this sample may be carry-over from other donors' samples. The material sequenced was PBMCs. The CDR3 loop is CASSGKVGKVTEAFF. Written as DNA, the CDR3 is TGTGCCAGCAGCGGGAAGGTGGGGAAGGTAACTGAAGCTTTCTTT.